These T cell receptor beta chains were read from a single sample in a study of patients and donors after allogeneic stem cell transplantation. TCRdb ran MiXCR on the RT-PCR reads and lists one entry per CDR3 protein. The sample contains about 410,000 distinct CDR3 sequences, 16% of which appear only once. The sample taken for sequencing was blood, either unsorted or a sorted T cell fraction (not recorded which). The receptors shown here come from a human donor who was either an allogeneic HSCT recipient or a stem cell or donor lymphocyte infusion donor (not recorded which). It is not recorded whose cells these are; they may come from a transplant donor. The CDR3 runs from the conserved cysteine through the conserved F or W. The D gene is left open where the match is weak. The listing skips clone size in some rows; elsewhere it reads once, few, many or a size class.

v_gene	j_gene	abundance	d_gene	CDR3aa	CDR3nt
TRBV12-3/TRBV12-4	TRBJ1-4	NA	NA	CASSIHRAWNEKLFF	TGTGCCAGCAGTATACACAGGGCATGGAATGAAAAACTGTTTTTT
TRBV5-1	TRBJ2-3	NA	TRBD1	CASREGTGRSTDTQYF	TGCGCCAGCCGAGAAGGGACAGGGAGAAGCACAGATACGCAGTATTTT
TRBV12-3/TRBV12-4	TRBJ1-2	few	TRBD1	CAGRGGDRGGYTF	TGTGCCGGTAGGGGCGGAGACAGGGGAGGCTACACCTTC
TRBV2	TRBJ1-2	few	TRBD1	CASSEDRGMQLPNYGYTF	TGTGCCAGCAGTGAAGACAGGGGGATGCAGCTACCTAACTATGGCTACACCTTC
TRBV6-1	TRBJ1-2	few	TRBD1	CASSRSGTGSWYGYTF	TGTGCCAGCAGTCGTTCCGGGACAGGGAGTTGGTATGGCTACACCTTC
TRBV12-3/TRBV12-4	TRBJ1-6	many	NA	CASSYGSNSPLHF	TGTGCCAGCAGTTACGGGTCCAATTCACCCCTCCACTTT
TRBV12-3/TRBV12-4	TRBJ1-1	NA	NA	CASSPTGTEAFF	TGTGCCAGCAGTCCTACAGGGACTGAAGCTTTCTTT
TRBV20-1	TRBJ2-2	few	TRBD1	CSATGQGAPGELFF	TGCAGTGCAACGGGACAGGGGGCGCCCGGGGAGCTGTTTTTT
TRBV6-5	TRBJ1-1	few	NA	CASSSPTGPTEAFF	TGTGCCAGCAGTTCCCCGACAGGCCCGACGGAAGCTTTCTTT
TRBV7-9	TRBJ2-7	NA	TRBD1	CASSLVLRQGAPYEQYF	TGTGCCAGCAGCTTAGTTCTCAGACAGGGGGCCCCCTACGAGCAGTACTTC
TRBV5-1	TRBJ1-1	few	TRBD1	CASSLWGQMNTEAFF	TGCGCCAGCAGCTTGTGGGGACAGATGAACACTGAAGCTTTCTTT
TRBV20-1	TRBJ2-6	once	NA	CSARGQSSGANVLTF	TGCAGTGCTAGAGGCCAGAGCTCTGGGGCCAACGTCCTGACTTTC
TRBV4-1	TRBJ2-1	NA	NA	CASSQSETLYNEQFF	TGCGCCAGCAGCCAATCCGAGACCCTGTACAATGAGCAGTTCTTC
TRBV2	TRBJ1-3	few	NA	CASNSYSGNTIYF	TGTGCCAGCAATAGCTACTCTGGAAACACCATATATTTT
TRBV7-3	TRBJ2-1	NA	TRBD2	CASRQGLAGLNEQFF	TGTGCCAGCAGACAGGGACTAGCGGGCCTCAATGAGCAGTTCTTC
TRBV5-1	TRBJ2-5	many	TRBD2	CASSPGTSGVETQYF	TGCGCCAGCAGCCCCGGGACTAGCGGGGTGGAGACCCAGTACTTC
TRBV6-2/TRBV6-3	TRBJ1-2	NA	NA	CASSYTDDGGYTF	TGTGCCAGCAGCTACACTGACGACGGCGGCTACACCTTC
TRBV7-2	TRBJ1-5	few	NA	CASSSRGGPSNQPQHF	TGTGCCAGCAGCTCCCGCGGGGGGCCTAGCAATCAGCCCCAGCATTTT
TRBV9	TRBJ2-7	few	NA	CASSPWASGSMEQYF	TGTGCCAGCAGCCCATGGGCGAGCGGGTCTATGGAGCAGTACTTC
TRBV5-6	TRBJ1-1	NA	NA	CASSFSGVNTEAFF	TGTGCCAGCAGCTTTTCTGGGGTGAACACTGAAGCTTTCTTT
TRBV18	TRBJ2-5	once	NA	CASSPPLGDWTQYF	TGTGCCAGCTCACCACCACTAGGAGATTGGACCCAGTACTTC
TRBV11-1	TRBJ1-1	NA	TRBD1	CASSLLAGQGVTEAFF	TGTGCCAGCAGCTTATTGGCGGGACAGGGCGTTACTGAAGCTTTCTTT
TRBV11-2	TRBJ2-2	NA	TRBD2	CASSYTRLAITGELFF	TGTGCCAGCAGTTACACGCGACTAGCTATCACCGGGGAGCTGTTTTTT
TRBV12-3/TRBV12-4	TRBJ2-2	NA	NA	CASILGLTGELFF	TGTGCCAGCATCCTGGGCCTGACCGGGGAGCTGTTTTTT
TRBV25-1	TRBJ1-5	few	NA	CASSEYPGTSNQPQHF	TGTGCCAGCAGTGAATACCCGGGGACTAGCAATCAGCCCCAGCATTTT
TRBV3-1	TRBJ2-3	few	NA	CASSPHLGLNTDTQYF	TGTGCCAGCAGCCCACACCTCGGGTTAAACACAGATACGCAGTATTTT
TRBV20-1	TRBJ2-5	NA	NA	CSARDFLRSQETQYF	TGCAGTGCTAGAGATTTTTTGCGAAGCCAAGAGACCCAGTACTTC
TRBV7-2	TRBJ1-1	many	TRBD1	CASSSRDRVTEAFF	TGTGCCAGCAGCTCCCGGGACAGGGTCACTGAAGCTTTCTTT
TRBV6-9	TRBJ2-7	few	TRBD2	CASTKRGRGGHHEQYF	TGTGCCAGCACCAAACGGGGGCGGGGGGGCCACCACGAGCAGTACTTC
TRBV20-1	TRBJ1-1	many	NA	CSARSGTGYTEAFF	TGCAGTGCTCGTTCCGGGACGGGGTACACTGAAGCTTTCTTT
TRBV12-3/TRBV12-4	TRBJ2-1	few	TRBD1	CASTAGGEYNEQFF	TGTGCCAGCACCGCAGGGGGCGAGTACAATGAGCAGTTCTTC
TRBV4-1	TRBJ2-2	many	NA	CASSLKEGRVNTGELFF	TGCGCCAGCAGCCTAAAGGAGGGCAGGGTGAACACCGGGGAGCTGTTTTTT
TRBV2	TRBJ1-6	few	NA	CATLPGQRNNSPLHF	TGTGCCACCCTCCCCGGACAGCGCAATAATTCACCCCTCCACTTT
TRBV7-3	TRBJ1-5	once	NA	CASSLLRSGHSNQPQHF	TGTGCCAGCAGCTTATTAAGGAGTGGGCACAGCAATCAGCCCCAGCATTTT
TRBV29-1	TRBJ2-3	NA	TRBD2	CSVDGLAGNADTQYF	TGCAGCGTTGATGGCCTAGCGGGGAACGCAGATACGCAGTATTTT
TRBV18	TRBJ2-3	NA	NA	CASSLGVEDTQYF	TGTGCCAGCTCCCTGGGAGTAGAGGATACGCAGTATTTT
TRBV7-9	TRBJ1-1	NA	NA	CASSSGGRPDTEAFF	TGTGCCAGCAGCTCGGGGGGGCGGCCGGACACTGAAGCTTTCTTT
TRBV7-9	TRBJ2-7	few	NA	CASSDLGLQEAYEQYF	TGTGCCAGCAGCGACCTCGGACTTCAGGAGGCCTACGAGCAGTACTTC
TRBV15	TRBJ2-5	NA	NA	CATSSEGIETQYF	TGTGCCACCAGCAGTGAGGGGATCGAGACCCAGTACTTC
TRBV11-2	TRBJ2-3	NA	NA	CASSLGGGFSTDTQYF	TGTGCCAGCAGCTTAGGTGGGGGCTTTAGCACAGATACGCAGTATTTT